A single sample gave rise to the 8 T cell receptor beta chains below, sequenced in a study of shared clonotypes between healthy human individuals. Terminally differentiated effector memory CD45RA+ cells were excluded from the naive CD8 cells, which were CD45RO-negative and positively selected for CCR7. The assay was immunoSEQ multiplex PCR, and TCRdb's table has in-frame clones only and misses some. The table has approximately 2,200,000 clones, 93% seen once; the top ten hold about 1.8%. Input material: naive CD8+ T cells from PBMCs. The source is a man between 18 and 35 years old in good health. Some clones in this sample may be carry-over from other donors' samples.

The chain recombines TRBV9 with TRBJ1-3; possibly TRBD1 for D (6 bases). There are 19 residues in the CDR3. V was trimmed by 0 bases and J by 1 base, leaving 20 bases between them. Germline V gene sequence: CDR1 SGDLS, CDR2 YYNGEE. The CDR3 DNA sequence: TGTGCCAGCAGCGTAGCTACGGGGGCCTATACACAATCTGGAAACACCATATATTTT. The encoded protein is CASSVATGAYTQSGNTIYF.

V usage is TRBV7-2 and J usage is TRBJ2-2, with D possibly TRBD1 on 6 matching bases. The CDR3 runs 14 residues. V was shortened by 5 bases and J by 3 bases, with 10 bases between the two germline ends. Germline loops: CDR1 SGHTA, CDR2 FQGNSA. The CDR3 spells CASSPGVYTGELFF. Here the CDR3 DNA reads TGTGCCAGCAGCCCAGGGGTGTACACCGGGGAGCTGTTTTTT.

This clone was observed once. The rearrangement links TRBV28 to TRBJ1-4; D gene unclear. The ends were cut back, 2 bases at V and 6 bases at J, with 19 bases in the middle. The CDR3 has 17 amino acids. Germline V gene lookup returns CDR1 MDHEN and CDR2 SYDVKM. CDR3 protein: CASSLIGPAMLHEKLFF. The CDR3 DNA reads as TGTGCCAGCAGTTTAATAGGACCTGCTATGCTCCATGAAAAACTGTTTTTT.

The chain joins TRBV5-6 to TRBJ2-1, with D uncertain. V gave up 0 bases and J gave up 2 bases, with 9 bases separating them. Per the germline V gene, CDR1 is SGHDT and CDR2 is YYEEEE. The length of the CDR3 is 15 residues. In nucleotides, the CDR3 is TGTGCCAGCAGCTTGGATCGGGTCACCTACAATGAGCAGTTCTTC. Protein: CASSLDRVTYNEQFF.

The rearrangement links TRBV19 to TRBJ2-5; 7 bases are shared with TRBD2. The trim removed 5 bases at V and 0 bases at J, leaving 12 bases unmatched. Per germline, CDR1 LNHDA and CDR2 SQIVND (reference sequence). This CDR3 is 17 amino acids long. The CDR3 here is CASSHRSSGSYQETQYF. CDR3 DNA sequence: TGTGCCAGTAGTCATCGCTCTAGCGGATCGTACCAAGAGACCCAGTACTTC. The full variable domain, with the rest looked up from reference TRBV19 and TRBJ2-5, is DGGITQSPKYLFRKEGQNVTLSCEQNLNHDAMYWYRQDPGQGLRLIYYSQIVNDFQKGDIAEGYSVSREKKESFPLTVTSAQKNPTAFYLCASSHRSSGSYQETQYFGPGTRLLVL.

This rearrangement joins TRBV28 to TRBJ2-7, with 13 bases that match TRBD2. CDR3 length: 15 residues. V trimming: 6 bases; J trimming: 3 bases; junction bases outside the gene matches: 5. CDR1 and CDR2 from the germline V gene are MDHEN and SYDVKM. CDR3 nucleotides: TGTGCCAGCAGACCCGGGACTAGCGGGAACTACGAGCAGTACTTC. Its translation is CASRPGTSGNYEQYF.

CDR3: CATTPDTSYEQYF. CDR3 nucleotide sequence: TGTGCCACTACCCCGGACACGTCCTACGAGCAGTACTTC. The chain employs TRBV28 and TRBJ2-7; tentative D call: TRBD1 (5 bases). The germline V and J ends were trimmed by 10 bases and 1 base, with 14 bases remaining between them. CDR3 size: 13 residues. The germline CDR1 and CDR2 sequences are MDHEN and SYDVKM.

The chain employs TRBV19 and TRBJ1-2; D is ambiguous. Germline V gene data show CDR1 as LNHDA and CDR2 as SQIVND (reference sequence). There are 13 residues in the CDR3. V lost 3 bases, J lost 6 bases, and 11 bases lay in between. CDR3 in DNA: TGTGCCAGTAGTATTCCCGAGTCAGATGGCTACACCTTC. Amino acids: CASSIPESDGYTF.